This T cell receptor (beta chain) appears in the sequencing data of a study of control samples from healthy donors and cancer patients. Assay: immunoSEQ multiplex PCR; the TCRdb copy retains only in-frame clones and omits some. In the table there are around 120,000 clones, less than 95% of which are singletons. The germline V gene has CDR1 MNHEY and CDR2 SVGAGI. The CDR3 covers 15 residues. The TCR comes from a man between 25 and 39 years old in good health. Source material: blood. The chain is built from TRBV6-5 and TRBJ2-1; the match to TRBD1 covers 8 bases. The CDR3 sequence is CALMNQGQGTNEQFF. The CDR3 DNA reads TGTGCGCTTATGAATCAAGGACAGGGTACCAATGAGCAGTTCTTC.